This T cell receptor (beta chain) is drawn from a study of blood T cell repertoires in COVID-19. Whole-study context: Both acute and convalescent COVID-19 samples were obtained from the United States, Italy and Spain. T cells, B-cell-depleted T cells, or PBMCs supplied cDNA or gDNA.

Original processing notes: Reference gene primer amplification gave nucleated cell count estimates. This table comes from immunoSEQ multiplex PCR, and its TCRdb copy is limited to in-frame clones, with some not included. D and trimming were read from the DNA, whereas the V and J calls and clone size are those reported in that table. The table shows nearly 110,000 clones, with about four fifths occurring only once. The trim removed 4 bases at V and 2 bases at J, leaving 8 bases unmatched. CDR1 MNHEY and CDR2 SMNVEV come from the germline V gene (reference sequence). CDR3 size: 17 residues. The chain couples TRBV27 to TRBJ1-5, with 10 bases lining up with TRBD1. The sequencing sample was made of peripheral blood. The TCR was taken from a man between 65 and 85 years old with acute or convalescent COVID-19. CDR3: CASSSRTGGWGNQPQHF. The CDR3 DNA reads as TGTGCCAGCAGTTCCCGGACAGGGGGATGGGGCAATCAGCCCCAGCATTTT.